One sample yielded the 19 T cell receptor beta chains listed below, sequenced in a study of cytomegalovirus exposure and HLA in healthy donors. The PCR made use of 60 Vbeta and 13 Jbeta primers. Here immunoSEQ multiplex PCR was the method, and the copy in TCRdb shows in-frame clones only, minus some. The table shows about 150,000 clones, with over 70% occurring only once. Sequenced: PBMCs. These receptors originate from a man aged 45 to 65 in good health and CMV-seropositive.

The gene calls are TRBV7-9 and TRBJ2-7, with D tentatively TRBD1 (5 bases). Trimming shortened V by 5 bases and J by 4 bases, and 12 bases separated the two germline ends. Germline V gene lookup returns CDR1 SEHNR and CDR2 FQNEAQ (reference sequence). The CDR3 is 13 amino acids. This CDR3 is CASSQEGDYEQYF. CDR3 sequence (DNA): TGTGCCAGCAGCCAAGAAGGGGATTACGAGCAGTACTTC.

The sample holds one count of this clone. The chain joins TRBV2 to TRBJ1-2; the match to TRBD1 covers 12 bases. This CDR3 is 15 amino acids long. Per the germline V gene, CDR1 is SNHLY and CDR2 is FYNNEI. V lost 6 bases and J lost 4; bases outside the gene matches: 6. The chain's CDR3 is CASRGDRGRSYGYTF. The DNA for the CDR3 is TGTGCCAGCAGGGGGGACAGGGGGCGCAGCTATGGCTACACCTTC. The full variable domain, with the rest looked up from reference TRBV2 and TRBJ1-2, is EPEVTQTPSHQVTQMGQEVILRCVPISNHLYFYWYRQILGQKVEFLVSFYNNEISEKSEIFDDQFSVERPDGSNFTLKIRSTKLEDSAMYFCASRGDRGRSYGYTFGSGTRLTVV.

The rearrangement uses TRBV29-1 and TRBJ2-3; a possible D gene is TRBD1 (5 bases). The V end lost 3 bases, the J end lost 6 bases, and 10 bases lay between the germline ends. This CDR3 has 12 residues. The germline V gene has CDR1 SQVTM and CDR2 ANQGSEA. The CDR3 DNA reads as TGCAGCGTTGAGGGGAACAGGGATACGCAGTATTTT. Its protein product is CSVEGNRDTQYF.

This chain joins TRBV19 and TRBJ2-2, with 10 nucleotides matching TRBD1. Germline assignment: CDR1 LNHDA and CDR2 SQIVND (reference sequence). The trim removed 8 bases at V and 4 bases at J, leaving 16 bases unmatched. This CDR3 comprises 18 residues. CDR3 amino acids: CASSGRRQGALPTGELFF. The CDR3 nucleotides read TGTGCCAGTTCCGGGCGTAGACAGGGGGCGCTTCCCACCGGGGAGCTGTTTTTT. The variable domain in full, with the rest retrieved from reference TRBV19 and TRBJ2-2, is DGGITQSPKYLFRKEGQNVTLSCEQNLNHDAMYWYRQDPGQGLRLIYYSQIVNDFQKGDIAEGYSVSREKKESFPLTVTSAQKNPTAFYLCASSGRRQGALPTGELFFGEGSRLTVL.

This CDR3 is CASSLTGHDTEAFF. Written as DNA, the CDR3 is TGTGCCAGCAGCTTAACAGGGCACGACACTGAAGCTTTCTTT. This chain links TRBV7-9 with TRBJ1-1, with D maybe TRBD1 (6 bases). The CDR3 contains 14 residues. Germline values: CDR1 SEHNR, CDR2 FQNEAQ (reference sequence). V was shortened by 2 bases and J by 3 bases, with 10 bases between the two germline ends.

The table lists this clone with a count of one. This sequence joins TRBV28 and TRBJ2-5; weak D call: TRBD1 (5 bases). The germline gives CDR1 MDHEN, CDR2 SYDVKM. V lost 2 bases to trimming and J lost 1 base, with 5 bases between them. This CDR3 region has 13 residues. The CDR3 DNA sequence: TGTGCCAGCAGTTTAGACAGCCAAGAGACCCAGTACTTC. This encodes CASSLDSQETQYF.

The chain links TRBV5-6 to TRBJ1-1; tentatively, D is TRBD1 (5 bases). This CDR3 region has 16 residues. With 1 base removed from V and 5 bases from J, the gap between germline ends came to 18 bases. Per the germline V gene, CDR1 is SGHDT and CDR2 is YYEEEE. The CDR3 is CASSLSPIGPGTEAFF. In DNA, the CDR3 is TGTGCCAGCAGCTTGTCCCCCATAGGCCCAGGGACTGAAGCTTTCTTT.

This sequence joins TRBV28 and TRBJ1-1; no reliable D call. Germline V gene sequence: CDR1 MDHEN, CDR2 SYDVKM. The CDR3 is made up of 12 amino acids. Trimming removed 4 bases at V and 11 bases at J, with 14 bases between. CDR3 region: CASSSPTLRAFF. In nucleotides, the CDR3 is TGTGCCAGCAGTTCCCCAACGCTGAGGGCTTTCTTT. Based on the CDR3 plus reference TRBV28 and TRBJ1-1, the full variable domain is DVKVTQSSRYLVKRTGEKVFLECVQDMDHENMFWYRQDPGLGLRLIYFSYDVKMKEKGDIPEGYSVSREKKERFSLILESASTNQTSMYLCASSSPTLRAFFGQGTRLTVV.

The chain joins TRBV29-1 to TRBJ1-2, with TRBD1 as a possible D gene (5 bases). The CDR3 runs to 14 residues. V was shortened by 4 bases and J by 1 base, with 13 bases between the two germline ends. Germline-derived CDR1 and CDR2 are SQVTM and ANQGSEA. The CDR3 protein is CSVVEGSNNYGYTF. In nucleotides, the CDR3 is TGCAGCGTTGTGGAGGGGTCCAATAACTATGGCTACACCTTC.

J is TRBJ2-2 and V is TRBV28; 11 positions agree with TRBD2. Germline trimming cut 5 bases from V and 7 bases from J; bases unmatched to any gene: 12. The CDR3 consists of 17 residues. Germline V gene data show CDR1 as MDHEN and CDR2 as SYDVKM. CDR3 coding DNA: TGTGCCAGCAGTGGTAATTTAGCGGGGGGGTTCTACGGGGAGCTGTTTTTT. The encoded protein is CASSGNLAGGFYGELFF.

V and J are TRBV4-2 and TRBJ2-1; 7 nucleotides match TRBD2. The V and J ends lost 0 bases and 8 bases, in that order; junction bases with no gene match: 10. Germline lookup yields CDR1 LGHNA and CDR2 YNFKEQ. This CDR3 is 16 amino acids long. The CDR3 is CASSQDRGRAGYEQFF. CDR3 in DNA: TGTGCCAGCAGCCAAGATCGAGGGAGGGCGGGGTATGAGCAGTTCTTC.

This sequence joins TRBV27 and TRBJ2-7; 11 bases line up with TRBD2. CDR1 and CDR2 (germline): MNHEY, SMNVEV (reference sequence). V lost 5 bases to trimming and J lost 4 bases; unmatched junction nucleotides: 4. This CDR3 is 14 amino acids long. CDR3 in amino acids: CASSVTSGNYEQYF. The CDR3 DNA reads as TGTGCCAGCAGTGTGACTAGCGGGAATTACGAGCAGTACTTC.

The CDR3 sequence is CASSDPGGYYGYTF. The CDR3 coding sequence is TGTGCCAGCAGTGACCCCGGGGGATACTATGGCTACACCTTC. The rearrangement links TRBV6-1 to TRBJ1-2, with D possibly being TRBD1 (5 bases). Trimming cost V 3 bases and J 3 bases, with 11 bases left between them. The CDR3 is made up of 14 amino acids. CDR1 is MNHNS, CDR2 SASEGT, per germline.

This clone was recorded once. The CDR3 nucleotides are TGTGCCAGCAGAGAGGACAGTCTTAATGAAAAACTGTTTTTT. It encodes CASREDSLNEKLFF. The rearrangement uses TRBV25-1 and TRBJ1-4, with D perhaps matching TRBD1 (6 bases). The CDR3 covers 14 residues. Per germline, CDR1 MGHDK and CDR2 SYGVNS. Trimming stripped 6 bases from V and 4 bases from J, with 12 bases between. The full variable domain, with the rest looked up from reference TRBV25-1 and TRBJ1-4, is EADIYQTPRYLVIGTGKKITLECSQTMGHDKMYWYQQDPGMELHLIHYSYGVNSTEKGDLSSESTVSRIRTEHFPLTLESARPSHTSQYLCASREDSLNEKLFFGSGTQLSVL.

The chain couples TRBV28 to TRBJ2-7, with 7 positions matching TRBD2. V shed 4 bases, J shed 0 bases, and the junction held 6 bases outside the gene matches. The V gene's germline CDR1 is MDHEN and CDR2 SYDVKM. The CDR3 consists of 15 residues. The CDR3 spells CASSSAGQSSYEQYF. DNA of the CDR3: TGTGCCAGCAGTTCAGCGGGGCAGAGCTCCTACGAGCAGTACTTC.

V is TRBV18 and J is TRBJ1-4; 10 nucleotides line up with TRBD1. Germline trimming cut 2 bases from V and 7 bases from J; bases unmatched to any gene: 4. This CDR3 has 15 residues. CDR1 KGHSH and CDR2 LQKENI come from the germline V gene. CDR3 sequence: CASSPSGQGVEKLFF. CDR3 coding DNA: TGTGCCAGCTCACCATCTGGACAGGGGGTTGAAAAACTGTTTTTT.

The V gene is TRBV4-3, the J gene TRBJ1-3; 11 bases are shared with TRBD1. The CDR3 loop spans 17 amino acids. CDR1 is LGHNA and CDR2 is YSLEER in the germline V gene. V gave up 4 bases and J gave up 3 bases; unmatched junction bases: 8. CDR3 nucleotides: TGCGCCAGCAGCCGATCCGGGACAGGGGGAAGTGGAAACACCATATATTTT. This sequence encodes CASSRSGTGGSGNTIYF.

The rearrangement uses TRBV18 and TRBJ1-1; D unclear. Trimming cost V 6 bases and J 1 base, with 12 bases left between them. The CDR3 is made up of 14 amino acids. Germline V gene lookup returns CDR1 KGHSH and CDR2 LQKENI. In DNA form, the CDR3 reads TGTGCCAGCTCGCCCCCTCCAGGGAACACTGAAGCTTTCTTT. It is translated as CASSPPPGNTEAFF.

Concerning this clone: One junction end does not reproduce the germline sequence, and a read error may be involved. The chain uses TRBV4-1 and TRBJ2-5; the D is unclear. Germline CDR1 and CDR2: MGHRA and YSYEKL. The CDR3 runs to 12 residues. The DNA for the CDR3 is TGCGCCAGCAGCCAAGACCAGGAGACCCAGTACTTC. The encoded protein is CASSQDQETQYF.